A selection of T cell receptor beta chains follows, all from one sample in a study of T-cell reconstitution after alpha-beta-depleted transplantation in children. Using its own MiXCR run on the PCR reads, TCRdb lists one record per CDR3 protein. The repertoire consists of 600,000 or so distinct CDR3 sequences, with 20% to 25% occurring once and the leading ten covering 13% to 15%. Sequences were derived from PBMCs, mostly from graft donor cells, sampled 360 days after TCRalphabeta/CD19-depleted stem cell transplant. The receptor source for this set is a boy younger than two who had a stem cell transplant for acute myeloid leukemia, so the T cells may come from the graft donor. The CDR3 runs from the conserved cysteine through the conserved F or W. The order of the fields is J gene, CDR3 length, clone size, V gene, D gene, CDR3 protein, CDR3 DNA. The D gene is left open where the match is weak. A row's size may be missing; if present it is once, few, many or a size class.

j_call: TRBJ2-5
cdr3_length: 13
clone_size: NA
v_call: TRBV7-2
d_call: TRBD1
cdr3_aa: CASSSTGWETQYF
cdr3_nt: TGTGCCAGCAGCTCGACAGGGTGGGAGACCCAGTACTTC

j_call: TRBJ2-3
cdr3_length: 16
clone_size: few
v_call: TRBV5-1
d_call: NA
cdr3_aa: CASSFLTEAPTDTQYF
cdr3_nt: TGCGCCAGCAGCTTCCTGACAGAGGCCCCCACAGATACGCAGTATTTT

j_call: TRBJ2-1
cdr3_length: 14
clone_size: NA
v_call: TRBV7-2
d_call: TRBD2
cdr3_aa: CASSPLAVYNEQFF
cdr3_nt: TGTGCCAGCAGCCCACTAGCGGTGTACAATGAGCAGTTCTTC

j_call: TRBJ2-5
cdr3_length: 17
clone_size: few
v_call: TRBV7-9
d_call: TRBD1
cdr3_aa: CASSQSGTAFSGETQYF
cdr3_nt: TGTGCCAGCAGCCAGTCGGGGACAGCTTTCTCCGGAGAGACCCAGTACTTC

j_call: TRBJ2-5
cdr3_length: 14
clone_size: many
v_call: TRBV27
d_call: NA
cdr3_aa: CASSFTPGEETQYF
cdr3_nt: TGTGCCAGCAGTTTTACTCCGGGCGAGGAGACCCAGTACTTC

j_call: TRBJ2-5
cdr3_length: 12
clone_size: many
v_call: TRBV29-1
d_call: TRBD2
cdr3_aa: CSAGTSESAQYF
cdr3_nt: TGCAGCGCCGGGACTAGCGAGAGTGCCCAGTACTTC

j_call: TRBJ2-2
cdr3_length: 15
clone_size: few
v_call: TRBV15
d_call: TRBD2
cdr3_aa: CATAGGGANTGELFF
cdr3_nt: TGTGCCACCGCGGGGGGGGGCGCGAACACCGGGGAGCTGTTTTTT

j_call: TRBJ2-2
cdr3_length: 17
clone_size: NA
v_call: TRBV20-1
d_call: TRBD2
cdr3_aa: CSARGLAGVTNTGELFF
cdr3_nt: TGCAGTGCTAGGGGGCTAGCGGGGGTAACGAACACCGGGGAGCTGTTTTTT

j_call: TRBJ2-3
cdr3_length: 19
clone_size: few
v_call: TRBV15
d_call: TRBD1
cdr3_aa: CATSRAGTGDFASTDTQYF
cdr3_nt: TGTGCCACCAGCAGAGCCGGGACAGGGGACTTTGCTAGCACAGATACGCAGTATTTT

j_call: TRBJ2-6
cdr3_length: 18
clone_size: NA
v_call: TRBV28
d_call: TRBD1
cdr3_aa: CASSFLDRVVPGANVLTF
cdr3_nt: TGTGCCAGCAGTTTCCTAGACAGGGTGGTGCCTGGGGCCAACGTCCTGACTTTC

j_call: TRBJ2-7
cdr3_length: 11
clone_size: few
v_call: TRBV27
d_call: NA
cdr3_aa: CASSWDGEQYF
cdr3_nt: TGTGCCAGCAGTTGGGACGGCGAGCAGTACTTC

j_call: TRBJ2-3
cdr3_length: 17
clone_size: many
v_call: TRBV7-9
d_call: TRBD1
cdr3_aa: CASSLARGQGSTDTQYF
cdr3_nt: TGTGCCAGCAGCTTAGCGCGGGGACAGGGATCGACAGATACGCAGTATTTT

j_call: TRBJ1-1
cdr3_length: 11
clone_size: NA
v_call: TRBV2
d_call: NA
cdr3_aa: CASRGYTEAFF
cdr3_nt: TGTGCCAGCAGGGGATACACTGAAGCTTTCTTT

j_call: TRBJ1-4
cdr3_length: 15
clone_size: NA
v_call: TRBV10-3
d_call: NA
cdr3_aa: CATKGGGATNEKLFF
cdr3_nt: TGTGCCACCAAAGGCGGGGGCGCAACTAATGAAAAACTGTTTTTT

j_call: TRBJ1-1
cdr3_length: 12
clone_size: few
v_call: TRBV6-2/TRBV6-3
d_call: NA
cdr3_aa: CASSYGLAEAFF
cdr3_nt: TGTGCCAGCAGCTACGGGTTGGCTGAAGCTTTCTTT

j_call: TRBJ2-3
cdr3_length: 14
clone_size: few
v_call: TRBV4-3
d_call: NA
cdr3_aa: CASSQESSVDTQYF
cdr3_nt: TGCGCCAGCAGCCAAGAATCTAGTGTAGATACGCAGTATTTT

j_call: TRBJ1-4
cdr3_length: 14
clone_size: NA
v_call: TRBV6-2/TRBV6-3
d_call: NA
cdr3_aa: CASRPWTANEKLFF
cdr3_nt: TGTGCCAGCAGACCATGGACAGCTAATGAAAAACTGTTTTTT

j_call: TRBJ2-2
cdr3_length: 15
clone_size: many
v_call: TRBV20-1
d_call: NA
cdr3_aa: CSAHNGEAGTGELFF
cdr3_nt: TGCAGTGCCCATAATGGGGAGGCGGGCACCGGGGAGCTGTTTTTT

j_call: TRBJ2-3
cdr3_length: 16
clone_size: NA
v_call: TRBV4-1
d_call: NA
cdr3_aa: CASSQEEEIGYNTQYF
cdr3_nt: TGCGCCAGCAGCCAAGAAGAGGAGATAGGGTATAATACGCAGTATTTT

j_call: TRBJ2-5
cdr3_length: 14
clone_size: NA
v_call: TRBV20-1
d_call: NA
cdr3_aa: CSARPILAGETQYF
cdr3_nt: TGCAGTGCTAGGCCCATATTGGCGGGGGAGACCCAGTACTTC

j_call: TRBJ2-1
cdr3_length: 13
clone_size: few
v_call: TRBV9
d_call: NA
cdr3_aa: CASSVGRVDEQFF
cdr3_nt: TGTGCCAGCAGCGTAGGACGTGTCGATGAGCAGTTCTTC

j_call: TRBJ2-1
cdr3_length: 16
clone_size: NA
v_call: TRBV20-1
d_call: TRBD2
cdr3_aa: CSVTKRGPYSYNEQFF
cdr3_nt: TGCAGTGTTACAAAGCGGGGGCCCTACTCCTACAATGAGCAGTTCTTC

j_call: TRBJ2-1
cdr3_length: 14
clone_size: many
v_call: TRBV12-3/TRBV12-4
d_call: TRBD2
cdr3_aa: CASRKAGLVGEQFF
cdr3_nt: TGTGCCAGCCGAAAAGCGGGGCTAGTCGGTGAGCAGTTCTTC

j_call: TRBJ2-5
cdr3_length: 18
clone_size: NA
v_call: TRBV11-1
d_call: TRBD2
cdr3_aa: CASSLPRELAGIQETQYF
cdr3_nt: TGTGCCAGCAGTCTCCCAAGGGAGCTAGCGGGGATACAAGAGACCCAGTACTTC

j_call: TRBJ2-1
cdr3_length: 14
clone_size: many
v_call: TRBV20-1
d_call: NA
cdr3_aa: CSARSLVRGNEQFF
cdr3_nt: TGCAGTGCTAGGTCGTTAGTGAGGGGCAATGAGCAGTTCTTC

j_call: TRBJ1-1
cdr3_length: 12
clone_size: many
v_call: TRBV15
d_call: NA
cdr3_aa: CATSSLSTEAFF
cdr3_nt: TGTGCCACCAGCAGTCTCAGCACTGAAGCTTTCTTT

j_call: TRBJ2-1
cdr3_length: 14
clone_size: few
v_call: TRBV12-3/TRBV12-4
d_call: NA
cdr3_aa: CASSLKTKTNEQFF
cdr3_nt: TGTGCCAGCAGTTTGAAGACCAAGACCAATGAGCAGTTCTTC

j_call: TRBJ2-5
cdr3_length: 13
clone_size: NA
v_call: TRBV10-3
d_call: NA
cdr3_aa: CAISGGSAETQYF
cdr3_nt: TGTGCCATCAGTGGGGGCTCGGCGGAGACCCAGTACTTC

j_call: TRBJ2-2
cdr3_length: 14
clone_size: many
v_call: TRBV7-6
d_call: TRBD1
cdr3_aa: CASSQDRATGELFF
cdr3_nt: TGTGCCAGCAGCCAGGACAGGGCCACCGGGGAGCTGTTTTTT

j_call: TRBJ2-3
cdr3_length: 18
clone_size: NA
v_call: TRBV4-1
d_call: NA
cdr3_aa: CASSQALNSLDSTDTQYF
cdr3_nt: TGCGCCAGCAGCCAAGCGTTGAATAGCCTCGATTCCACAGATACGCAGTATTTT

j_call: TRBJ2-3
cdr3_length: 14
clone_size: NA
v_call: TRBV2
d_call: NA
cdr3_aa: CASSDSDGSDTQYF
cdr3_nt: TGTGCCAGCAGTGATTCGGACGGATCAGATACGCAGTATTTT

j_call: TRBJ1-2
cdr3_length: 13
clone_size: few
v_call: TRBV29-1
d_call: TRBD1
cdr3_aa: CSADQGADYGYTF
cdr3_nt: TGCAGCGCGGACCAGGGGGCCGACTATGGCTACACCTTC

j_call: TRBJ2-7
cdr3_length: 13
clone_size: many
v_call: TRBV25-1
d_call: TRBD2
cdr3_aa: CASSDGLAYEQYF
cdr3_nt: TGTGCCAGCAGTGACGGACTAGCCTACGAGCAGTACTTC

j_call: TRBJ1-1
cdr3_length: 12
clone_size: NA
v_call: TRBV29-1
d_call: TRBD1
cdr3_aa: CSVYTGGTEAFF
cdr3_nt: TGCAGCGTGTATACAGGGGGCACTGAAGCTTTCTTT

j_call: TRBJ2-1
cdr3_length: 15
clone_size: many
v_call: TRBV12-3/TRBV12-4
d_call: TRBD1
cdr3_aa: CASRHRGPQDNEQFF
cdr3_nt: TGTGCCAGCAGACACAGGGGCCCCCAGGACAATGAGCAGTTCTTC

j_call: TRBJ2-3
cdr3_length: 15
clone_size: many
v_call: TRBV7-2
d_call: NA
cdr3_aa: CASSLGPGVTDTQYF
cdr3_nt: TGTGCCAGCAGCTTAGGCCCTGGGGTCACAGATACGCAGTATTTT

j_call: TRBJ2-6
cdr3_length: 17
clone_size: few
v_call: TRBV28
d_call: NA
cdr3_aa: CASSLSLQGSGANVLTF
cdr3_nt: TGTGCCAGCAGTTTATCCCTACAGGGCTCTGGGGCCAACGTCCTGACTTTC

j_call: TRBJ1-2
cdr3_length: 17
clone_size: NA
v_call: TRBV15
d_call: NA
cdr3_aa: CATSRDSFDAPNYGYTF
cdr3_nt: TGTGCCACCAGCAGAGATTCATTTGACGCCCCTAACTATGGCTACACCTTC

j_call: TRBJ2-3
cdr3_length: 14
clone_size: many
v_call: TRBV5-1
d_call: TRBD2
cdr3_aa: CASSPRTRADTQYF
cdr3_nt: TGCGCCAGCAGCCCCCGGACTAGAGCAGATACGCAGTATTTT

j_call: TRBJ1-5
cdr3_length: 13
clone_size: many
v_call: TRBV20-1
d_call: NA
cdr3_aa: CSARPPANQPQHF
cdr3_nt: TGCAGTGCTAGACCCCCTGCGAATCAGCCCCAGCATTTT